These 25 T cell receptor beta chains were sequenced from one sample in a study of radiotherapy plus CTLA-4 blockade in lung cancer. Measured with immunoSEQ multiplex PCR; TCRdb has only the in-frame clones, and not every one. The sample lists over 75,000 clones, roughly 80% occurring once. The sequences come from peripheral blood, collected from a patient treated with radiotherapy plus ipilimumab. These TCRs come from a human donor with non-small cell lung cancer who had stable disease on radiotherapy plus ipilimumab.

The rearrangement uses TRBV27 and TRBJ2-4; 8 bases are a match to TRBD2. This CDR3 is built from 16 residues. With 5 bases clipped from V and 0 bases from J, the junction kept 6 bases outside the gene matches. Per the germline V gene, CDR1 is MNHEY and CDR2 is SMNVEV (reference sequence). The DNA for the CDR3 is TGTGCCAGCAGTCCGCGGGGGGCCTTAGCCAAAAACATTCAGTACTTC. Translation gives CASSPRGALAKNIQYF.

This clone appeared once. The rearrangement links TRBV11-2 to TRBJ2-7, with D hard to call. Germline CDR1 reads SGHAT; CDR2 reads FQNNGV. The V and J ends lost 3 bases and 5 bases respectively, with 5 bases between them. This CDR3 region has 11 residues. CDR3 amino acids: CASSLANEQYF. CDR3 nucleotide sequence: TGTGCCAGCAGCTTGGCCAACGAGCAGTACTTC.

The chain has TRBV2 and TRBJ1-4; TRBD1 is a possible D gene (5 bases). There are 14 residues in the CDR3. Germline lookup yields CDR1 SNHLY and CDR2 FYNNEI. V dropped 7 bases and J dropped 0 bases, with 9 bases sitting between them. In DNA form, the CDR3 reads TGTGCCAGCAAACAGGTTGCAACTAATGAAAAACTGTTTTTT. Translation gives CASKQVATNEKLFF.

This chain links TRBV2 with TRBJ2-2; TRBD2 might be the D (5 bases). Trimming took 4 bases from V and 1 from J, leaving 10 bases between them. Germline loops: CDR1 SNHLY, CDR2 FYNNEI. The CDR3 extends over 15 amino acids. In nucleotides, the CDR3 is TGTGCCAGCAGTGTCCACCGGGGGAACACCGGGGAGCTGTTTTTT. It encodes CASSVHRGNTGELFF.

The chain combines TRBV18 with TRBJ2-3; 9 bases match TRBD2. The CDR3 sequence is 15 residues long. Germline V CDR1 and CDR2: KGHSH, LQKENI. Unmatched junction bases numbered 6, after V lost 3 bases and J lost 5 bases. In DNA, the CDR3 is TGTGCCAGCTCACCCTTAGCGGGAGAACAAGATACGCAGTATTTT. Amino acid sequence: CASSPLAGEQDTQYF.

The chain couples TRBV6-5 to TRBJ2-1, with D perhaps matching TRBD2 (6 bases). Trimming left V 3 bases short and J 3 bases short, with 12 bases between. The CDR3 spans 15 residues. Germline values: CDR1 MNHEY, CDR2 SVGAGI. The CDR3: CASSYRETVYNEQFF. The CDR3 nucleotides are TGTGCCAGCAGTTATCGGGAGACAGTCTACAATGAGCAGTTCTTC.

This chain links TRBV27 with TRBJ2-3, with D possibly matching TRBD2 (6 bases). Germline-derived CDR1 and CDR2 are MNHEY and SMNVEV (reference sequence). CDR3 size: 16 residues. V was cut by 6 bases and J by 8 bases, with 24 bases left in between. The CDR3 region has the DNA TGTGCCAGCAGCTCGCCGGCAGCCTCATCGCGGGGTACGCAGTATTTT. This translates into CASSSPAASSRGTQYF.

The gene calls are TRBV5-4 and TRBJ1-4; D is perhaps TRBD1 (5 bases). The CDR3 is 14 amino acids. The V end was cut by 5 bases, the J end by 8 bases, with 16 bases between. The germline CDR1 and CDR2 sequences are SGHNT and YYREEE (reference sequence). The CDR3 DNA sequence: TGTGCCAGCAGTGCAGGGATACCAGGAGAAAAACTGTTTTTT. Encoded protein: CASSAGIPGEKLFF.

CDR3 loop: CASSLAGSEKLFF. The DNA of the CDR3 is TGTGCCAGCAGCTTGGCAGGGAGTGAAAAACTGTTTTTT. The V and J genes are TRBV7-2 and TRBJ1-4, with TRBD1 as a possible D gene (5 bases). V shed 3 bases and J shed 7 bases, with 9 bases lying between them. Looked up from germline, CDR1 is SGHTA and CDR2 is FQGNSA. This CDR3 is built from 13 residues.

V and J are TRBV2 and TRBJ1-4, with TRBD1 matching over 7 bases. CDR1 SNHLY and CDR2 FYNNEI come from the germline V gene. The CDR3 is 12 amino acids. V lost 7 bases and J lost 7; bases outside the gene matches: 3. In DNA form, the CDR3 reads TGTGCCAGCACAGGGGGTAGTGAAAAACTGTTTTTT. It specifies CASTGGSEKLFF.

V is TRBV18 and J is TRBJ2-3; 11 nucleotides match TRBD2. Per the germline V gene, CDR1 is KGHSH and CDR2 is LQKENI. CDR3 size: 19 residues. Trimming took 3 bases from V and 2 from J; bases not matched to a gene: 13. CDR3: CASSPLPPTSGDPTDTQYF. The CDR3 DNA follows: TGTGCCAGCTCACCTTTGCCCCCGACTAGCGGGGACCCCACAGATACGCAGTATTTT.

The V call is TRBV5-1, the J call TRBJ1-1; D remains ambiguous. CDR1 is SGHRS and CDR2 is YFSETQ in the germline V gene. Deletions cut 8 bases from V and 2 bases from J, with 16 bases between. The length of the CDR3 is 14 residues. CDR3: CASTSTRGNTEAFF. CDR3 coding DNA: TGCGCCAGTACCTCAACACGGGGAAACACTGAAGCTTTCTTT.

This chain uses TRBV27 with TRBJ2-1; 13 bases agree with TRBD2. The CDR3 contains 16 residues. Per germline, CDR1 MNHEY and CDR2 SMNVEV (reference sequence). V lost 5 bases, J lost 7 bases, and 8 bases stayed unmatched. The CDR3 loop reads CASSAAGLAGSNEQFF. The CDR3 DNA sequence: TGTGCCAGCAGTGCGGCGGGACTAGCGGGATCGAATGAGCAGTTCTTC.

DNA for the CDR3: TGTGCCAGCACGGAACCACGGACAGTCTACGAGCAGTACTTC. Its translation: CASTEPRTVYEQYF. The chain links TRBV28 to TRBJ2-7, with a possible D match to TRBD1 (6 bases). Germline assignment: CDR1 MDHEN and CDR2 SYDVKM. Trimming stripped 7 bases from V and 3 bases from J, with 16 bases between. The CDR3 loop spans 14 amino acids. The whole variable domain, filled in from reference TRBV28 and TRBJ2-7, reads DVKVTQSSRYLVKRTGEKVFLECVQDMDHENMFWYRQDPGLGLRLIYFSYDVKMKEKGDIPEGYSVSREKKERFSLILESASTNQTSMYLCASTEPRTVYEQYFGPGTRLTVT.

A single count supports this clone. The gene calls are TRBV19 and TRBJ1-6; D not resolved. Between the trimmed V and J ends, which lost 6 bases and 9 bases, there was a span of 15 bases. The CDR3 runs to 14 residues. The germline V gene has CDR1 LNHDA and CDR2 SQIVND (reference sequence). DNA of the CDR3: TGTGCCAGTAGACCCCCGGATTGGGTTTCACCCCTCCACTTT. This sequence encodes CASRPPDWVSPLHF. Based on the CDR3 plus reference TRBV19 and TRBJ1-6, the full variable domain is DGGITQSPKYLFRKEGQNVTLSCEQNLNHDAMYWYRQDPGQGLRLIYYSQIVNDFQKGDIAEGYSVSREKKESFPLTVTSAQKNPTAFYLCASRPPDWVSPLHFGNGTRLTVT.

The chain combines TRBV7-3 with TRBJ2-3; TRBD2 agrees at 7 bases. CDR1 SGHTA and CDR2 FQGTGA come from the germline V gene. This CDR3 is 14 amino acids long. With V trimmed by 6 bases and J by 2 bases, 5 bases remained unmatched. CDR3 amino acids: CASRRAGPTDTQYF. The CDR3 DNA reads as TGTGCCAGCAGGAGAGCGGGACCCACAGATACGCAGTATTTT.

This sequence joins TRBV30 and TRBJ1-4; 9 nucleotides match TRBD1. The ends lost 4 bases at V and 5 bases at J; junction bases unmatched: 2. The CDR3 covers 13 residues. The germline V gene has CDR1 GTSNPN and CDR2 SVGIG (reference sequence). CDR3 sequence reads: CAWKGQGNEKLFF. DNA of the CDR3: TGTGCCTGGAAGGGACAGGGCAATGAAAAACTGTTTTTT.

The table lists this clone with a few counts. This chain links TRBV5-1 with TRBJ2-7, with 9 bases matching TRBD1. J was trimmed by 3 bases and V by 0 bases; bases with no gene match: 7. This CDR3 comprises 16 residues. Germline V gene data show CDR1 as SGHRS and CDR2 as YFSETQ. The CDR3 here is CASSLEGTGFGYEQYF. Written as DNA, the CDR3 is TGCGCCAGCAGCTTGGAGGGGACAGGGTTCGGCTACGAGCAGTACTTC.

This clone was observed a few times. This chain joins TRBV6-1 and TRBJ2-5; TRBD1 matches at 8 bases. Germline V lookup: CDR1 MNHNS, CDR2 SASEGT. This CDR3 comprises 13 residues. The V and J ends lost 6 bases and 3 bases, in that order; junction bases with no gene match: 3. In nucleotides, the CDR3 is TGTGCCAGCAGCCGGACAGGGAAAGAGACCCAGTACTTC. It encodes CASSRTGKETQYF.

The V gene is TRBV6-5, the J gene TRBJ1-1; D not resolved. The V gene's germline CDR1 is MNHEY and CDR2 SVGAGI. With 5 bases removed from V and 1 base from J, the gap between germline ends came to 2 bases. CDR3 size: 11 residues. CDR3: CASSTNTEAFF. In nucleotides, the CDR3 is TGTGCCAGCAGTACGAACACTGAAGCTTTCTTT.

This chain connects TRBV11-2 to TRBJ2-7, with D unresolved. Germline V gene lookup returns CDR1 SGHAT and CDR2 FQNNGV. The CDR3 loop spans 15 amino acids. V lost 7 bases and J 0 bases, leaving 16 bases between the germline ends. Here the CDR3 reads CASTRSNSFSYEQYF. DNA for the CDR3: TGTGCCAGCACTAGGAGCAACAGTTTCTCCTACGAGCAGTACTTC. The full variable domain, in which reference TRBV11-2 and TRBJ2-7 provide the parts outside the CDR3, is EAGVAQSPRYKIIEKRQSVAFWCNPISGHATLYWYQQILGQGPKLLIQFQNNGVVDDSQLPKDRFSAERLKGVDSTLKIQPAKLEDSAVYLCASTRSNSFSYEQYFGPGTRLTVT.

The sample holds one count of this clone. This chain links TRBV2 with TRBJ1-1; 9 bases align to TRBD1. The CDR3 has 15 amino acids. V gave up 7 bases and J gave up 1 base; unmatched junction bases: 7. Germline CDR1 reads SNHLY; CDR2 reads FYNNEI. As DNA, the CDR3 is TGTGCCAGCACCATACAGGGGGCTACGAACACTGAAGCTTTCTTT. This sequence encodes CASTIQGATNTEAFF.

The rearrangement links TRBV19 to TRBJ1-1, with 7 bases matching TRBD1. J lost 7 bases, V lost 4 bases, and 15 bases had no gene match. This CDR3 is 16 amino acids long. Germline lookup yields CDR1 LNHDA and CDR2 SQIVND (reference sequence). The CDR3 loop reads CASSSPTGWALFEAFF. CDR3 DNA sequence: TGTGCCAGTAGTAGCCCGACAGGGTGGGCCCTCTTTGAAGCTTTCTTT. Full variable domain (outside the CDR3, taken from reference TRBV19 and TRBJ1-1): DGGITQSPKYLFRKEGQNVTLSCEQNLNHDAMYWYRQDPGQGLRLIYYSQIVNDFQKGDIAEGYSVSREKKESFPLTVTSAQKNPTAFYLCASSSPTGWALFEAFFGQGTRLTVV.

The chain employs TRBV5-4 and TRBJ1-1; D not certain. The V end was cut by 0 bases, the J end by 6 bases, with 12 bases between. This CDR3 spans 14 amino acids. From germline, CDR1 is SGHNT and CDR2 YYREEE (reference sequence). The CDR3 bases are TGTGCCAGCAGCTTGGGTGGGAGGGTGGCTGAAGCTTTCTTT. Amino acids: CASSLGGRVAEAFF.

The chain uses TRBV7-6 and TRBJ2-2; 8 bases are a match to TRBD1. Germline V CDR1 and CDR2: SGHVS, FNYEAQ. The CDR3 consists of 14 residues. Losses at the gene ends were 3 bases for V and 7 bases for J; bases not matched to a gene: 4. CDR3 region: CASSLDRADGELFF. The DNA for the CDR3 is TGTGCCAGCAGCTTGGACAGGGCGGACGGGGAGCTGTTTTTT.